This T cell receptor (beta chain) was recorded in a study of identical twins. The study's findings and limits: Memory repertoires showed no such pattern, whereas abundant cord blood beta clonotypes carried fewer insertions.

This clonotype was detected a few times. The antigen is not known. In TCRdb, the 5' RACE reads were re-called with MiXCR into one record per CDR3 protein. The sample records about 730,000 distinct CDR3 sequences, approximately 21% being singletons. This CDR3 is built from 12 residues. V shed 4 bases and J shed 6 bases, with 7 bases lying between them. The same data also contributed to another study, on T cells expressing NK-cell markers. That study adds: The authors sequenced eight donors, of whom seven were HCMV-seropositive and one was seronegative.

The TCR originated in a woman in her late teens or twenties in good health. Specimen: PBMCs. The chain has TRBV12-3 or TRBV12-4 and TRBJ2-1; D unresolved. The CDR3 spells CASSWVPNEQFF. The CDR3, as DNA: TGTGCCAGCAGTTGGGTCCCCAATGAGCAGTTCTTC.